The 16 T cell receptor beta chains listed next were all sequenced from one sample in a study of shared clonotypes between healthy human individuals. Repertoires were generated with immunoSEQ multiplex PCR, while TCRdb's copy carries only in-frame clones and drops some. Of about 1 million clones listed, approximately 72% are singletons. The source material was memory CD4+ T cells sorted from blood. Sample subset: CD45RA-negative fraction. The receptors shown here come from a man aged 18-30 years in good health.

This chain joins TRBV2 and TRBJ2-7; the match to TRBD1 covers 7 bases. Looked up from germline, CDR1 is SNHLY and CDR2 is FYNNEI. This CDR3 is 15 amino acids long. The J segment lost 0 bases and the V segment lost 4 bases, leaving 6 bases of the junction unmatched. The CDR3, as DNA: TGTGCCAGCAGTGGACAGGGTCAAAGCTCCTACGAGCAGTACTTC. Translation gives CASSGQGQSSYEQYF.

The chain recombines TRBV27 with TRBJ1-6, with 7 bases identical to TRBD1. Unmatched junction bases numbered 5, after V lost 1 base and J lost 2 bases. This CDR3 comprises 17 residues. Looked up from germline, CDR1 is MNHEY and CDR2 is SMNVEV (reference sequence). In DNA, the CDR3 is TGTGCCAGCAGTTTATTAAGGGGGCAAACCTATAATTCACCCCTCCACTTT. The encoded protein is CASSLLRGQTYNSPLHF.

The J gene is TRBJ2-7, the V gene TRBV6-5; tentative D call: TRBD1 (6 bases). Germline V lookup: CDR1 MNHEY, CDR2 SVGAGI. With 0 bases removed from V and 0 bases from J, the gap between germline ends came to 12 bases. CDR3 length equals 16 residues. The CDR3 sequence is CASSYSGGWSSYEQYF. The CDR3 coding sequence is TGTGCCAGCAGTTACTCTGGGGGCTGGAGCTCCTACGAGCAGTACTTC.

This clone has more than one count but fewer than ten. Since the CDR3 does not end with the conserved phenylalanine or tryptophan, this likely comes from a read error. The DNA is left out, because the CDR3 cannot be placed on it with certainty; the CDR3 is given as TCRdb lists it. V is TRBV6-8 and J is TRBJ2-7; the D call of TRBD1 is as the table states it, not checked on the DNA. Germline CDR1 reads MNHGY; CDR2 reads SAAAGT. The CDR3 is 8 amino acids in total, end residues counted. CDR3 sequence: CASGTGGT.

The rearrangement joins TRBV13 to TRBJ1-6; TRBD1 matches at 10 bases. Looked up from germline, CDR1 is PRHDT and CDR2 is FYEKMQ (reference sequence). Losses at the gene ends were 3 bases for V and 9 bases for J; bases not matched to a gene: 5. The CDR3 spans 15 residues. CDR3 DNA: TGTGCCAGCAGCTTGACAGGGGGCCGCGTTTCACCCCTCCACTTT. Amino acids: CASSLTGGRVSPLHF.

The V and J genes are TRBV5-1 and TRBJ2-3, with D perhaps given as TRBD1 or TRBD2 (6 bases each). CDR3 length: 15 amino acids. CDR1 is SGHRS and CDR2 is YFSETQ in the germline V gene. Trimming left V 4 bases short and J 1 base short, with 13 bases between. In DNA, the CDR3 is TGCGCCAGCAGCCCCATGAGGGGGGGCACAGATACGCAGTATTTT. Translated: CASSPMRGGTDTQYF. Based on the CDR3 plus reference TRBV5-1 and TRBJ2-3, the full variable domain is KAGVTQTPRYLIKTRGQQVTLSCSPISGHRSVSWYQQTPGQGLQFLFEYFSETQRNKGNFPGRFSGRQFSNSRSEMNVSTLELGDSALYLCASSPMRGGTDTQYFGPGTRLTVL.

The CDR3 DNA sequence: TGTGCCAGCAGAATTCTTTCTTACACCGGGGAGCTGTTTTTT. Translation gives CASRILSYTGELFF. The rearrangement joins TRBV27 to TRBJ2-2; no firm D call. The CDR3 has 14 residues. V was shortened by 6 bases and J by 3 bases, with 11 bases between the two germline ends. Germline CDR1 is MNHEY and CDR2 is SMNVEV (reference sequence).

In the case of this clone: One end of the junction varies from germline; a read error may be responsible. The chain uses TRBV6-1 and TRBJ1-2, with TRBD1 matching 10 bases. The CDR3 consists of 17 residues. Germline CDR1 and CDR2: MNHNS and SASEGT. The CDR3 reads CASREGTGTGAAYGYTF. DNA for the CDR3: TGTGCCAGCAGAGAAGGGACCGGGACAGGGGCGGCCTATGGCTACACCTTC.

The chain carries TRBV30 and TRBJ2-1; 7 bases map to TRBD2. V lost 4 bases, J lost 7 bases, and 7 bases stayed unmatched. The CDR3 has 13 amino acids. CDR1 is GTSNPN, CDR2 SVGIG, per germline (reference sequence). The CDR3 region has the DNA TGTGCCTGGAACACTATCGGGGGGAATGAGCAGTTCTTC. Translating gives CAWNTIGGNEQFF.

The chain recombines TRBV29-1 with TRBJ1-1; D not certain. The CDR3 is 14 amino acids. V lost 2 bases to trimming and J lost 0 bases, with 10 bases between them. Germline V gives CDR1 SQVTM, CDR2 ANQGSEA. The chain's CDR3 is CSVEFAAMNTEAFF. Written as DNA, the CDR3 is TGCAGCGTTGAATTTGCAGCTATGAACACTGAAGCTTTCTTT.

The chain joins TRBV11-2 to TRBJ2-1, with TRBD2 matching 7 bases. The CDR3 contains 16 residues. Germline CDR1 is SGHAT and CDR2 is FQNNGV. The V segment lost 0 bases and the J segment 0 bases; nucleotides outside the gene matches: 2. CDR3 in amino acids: CASSLDLAVSYNEQFF. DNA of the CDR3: TGTGCCAGCAGCTTAGACCTAGCGGTCTCCTACAATGAGCAGTTCTTC.

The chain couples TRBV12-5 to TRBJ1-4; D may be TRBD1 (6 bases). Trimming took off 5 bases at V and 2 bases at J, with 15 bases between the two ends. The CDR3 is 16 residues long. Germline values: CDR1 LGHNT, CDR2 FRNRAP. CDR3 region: CASGPGTGKTNEKLFF. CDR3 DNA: TGTGCTAGTGGTCCGGGCACAGGGAAGACTAATGAAAAACTGTTTTTT.

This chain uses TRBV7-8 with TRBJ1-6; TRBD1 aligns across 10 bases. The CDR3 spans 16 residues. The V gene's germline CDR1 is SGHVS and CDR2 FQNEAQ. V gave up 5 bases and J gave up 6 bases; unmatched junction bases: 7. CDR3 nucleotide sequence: TGTGCCAGCAGCCCGGGACAGGGGAATCGTAATTCACCCCTCCACTTT. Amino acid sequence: CASSPGQGNRNSPLHF. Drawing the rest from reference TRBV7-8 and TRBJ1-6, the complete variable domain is GAGVSQSPRYKVAKRGQDVALRCDPISGHVSLFWYQQALGQGPEFLTYFQNEAQLDKSGLPSDRFFAERPEGSVSTLKIQRTQQEDSAVYLCASSPGQGNRNSPLHFGNGTRLTVT.

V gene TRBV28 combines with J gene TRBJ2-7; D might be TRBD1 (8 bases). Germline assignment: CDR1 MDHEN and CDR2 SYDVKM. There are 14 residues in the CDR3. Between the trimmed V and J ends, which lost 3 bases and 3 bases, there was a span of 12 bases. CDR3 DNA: TGTGCCAGCAGTTTGACAGGGGACTACTACGAGCAGTACTTC. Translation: CASSLTGDYYEQYF.

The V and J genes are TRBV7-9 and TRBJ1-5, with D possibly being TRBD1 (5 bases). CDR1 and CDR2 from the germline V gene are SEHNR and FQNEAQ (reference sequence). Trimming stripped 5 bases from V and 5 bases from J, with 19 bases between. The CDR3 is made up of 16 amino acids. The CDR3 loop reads CASSPTSWGGDQPQHF. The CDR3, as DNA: TGTGCCAGCAGCCCAACGAGTTGGGGGGGAGATCAGCCCCAGCATTTT.

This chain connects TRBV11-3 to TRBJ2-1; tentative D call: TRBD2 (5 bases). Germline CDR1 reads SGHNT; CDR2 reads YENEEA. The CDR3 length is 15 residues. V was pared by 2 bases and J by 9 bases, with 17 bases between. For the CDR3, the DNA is TGTGCCAGCAGCTTAAATCGCGGGTCGGGTGCTGAGCAGTTCTTC. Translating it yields CASSLNRGSGAEQFF.